These T cell receptor beta chains were read from a single sample in a study of human CD8 memory T cell subsets. TCRdb reprocessed the 5' RACE reads, keeping one entry per CDR3 protein, no DNA. The repertoire table contains approximately 12,000 distinct CDR3 sequences. Sample: CD8+ T cells from PBMCs. The receptors come from a human donor in good health. The CDR3 runs from the conserved cysteine through the conserved F or W. Each record gives: clone size, V gene, J gene, CDR3 protein. Clone size is stated in some rows and not others, as once, few, many or a class when expanded.

abundance: -
v_gene: TRBV7-9
j_gene: TRBJ2-7
CDR3aa: CASSHPDRSYEQYF

abundance: medium-sized
v_gene: TRBV6-1
j_gene: TRBJ1-1
CDR3aa: CASRADRGGLAEAFF

abundance: -
v_gene: TRBV7-2
j_gene: TRBJ1-3
CDR3aa: CASSLGSYGNTIYF

abundance: -
v_gene: TRBV27
j_gene: TRBJ2-5
CDR3aa: CASSLIPSGSQETQYF

abundance: -
v_gene: TRBV4-3
j_gene: TRBJ2-7
CDR3aa: CASSQASGRAYEQYF

abundance: -
v_gene: TRBV5-4
j_gene: TRBJ2-1
CDR3aa: CASSLRGLGRDEQFF

abundance: -
v_gene: TRBV4-3
j_gene: TRBJ1-3
CDR3aa: CASSQGAKSPGNTIYF

abundance: -
v_gene: TRBV27
j_gene: TRBJ2-1
CDR3aa: CASSLTSSYNEQFF

abundance: -
v_gene: TRBV12-5
j_gene: TRBJ1-5
CDR3aa: CASGLWGGEEPQHF

abundance: -
v_gene: TRBV20-1
j_gene: TRBJ2-7
CDR3aa: CSARDWASGGSSYEQYF

abundance: -
v_gene: TRBV5-1
j_gene: TRBJ2-5
CDR3aa: CASSGGQGQETQYF

abundance: -
v_gene: TRBV6-6
j_gene: TRBJ2-1
CDR3aa: CASSYSQDPNNEQFF

abundance: medium-sized
v_gene: TRBV4-2
j_gene: TRBJ2-3
CDR3aa: CASSHPIGVTTSGGSTDTQYF

abundance: -
v_gene: TRBV5-1
j_gene: TRBJ2-3
CDR3aa: CASSYDTEISTDTQYF

abundance: -
v_gene: TRBV4-3
j_gene: TRBJ2-3
CDR3aa: CASSQESLAGGPDTQYF

abundance: -
v_gene: TRBV6-6
j_gene: TRBJ2-7
CDR3aa: CASSYLTATGDHSYEQYF

abundance: -
v_gene: TRBV7-9
j_gene: TRBJ2-7
CDR3aa: CASSFSFGGDEQYF

abundance: -
v_gene: TRBV18
j_gene: TRBJ2-1
CDR3aa: CASSPWQGNEQFF

abundance: -
v_gene: TRBV6-2/TRBV6-3
j_gene: TRBJ2-2
CDR3aa: CASSPPDRAFSRELFF

abundance: -
v_gene: TRBV6-6
j_gene: TRBJ2-5
CDR3aa: CASSYEGLGETQYF

abundance: medium-sized
v_gene: TRBV28
j_gene: TRBJ2-7
CDR3aa: CASSSAERELSYEQYF

abundance: -
v_gene: TRBV7-2
j_gene: TRBJ2-4
CDR3aa: CASSGTSGRLDIQYF

abundance: -
v_gene: TRBV11-1
j_gene: TRBJ2-3
CDR3aa: CASSFPSGQTSGPTDTQYF

abundance: -
v_gene: TRBV30
j_gene: TRBJ2-3
CDR3aa: CAWSVVGDTQYF

abundance: -
v_gene: TRBV29-1
j_gene: TRBJ2-3
CDR3aa: CSVESRGLSTDTQYF

abundance: medium-sized
v_gene: TRBV7-9
j_gene: TRBJ1-2
CDR3aa: CASSQGTGHYGYTF

abundance: -
v_gene: TRBV29-1
j_gene: TRBJ1-2
CDR3aa: CSTTNANGYGYTF

abundance: -
v_gene: TRBV29-1
j_gene: TRBJ2-1
CDR3aa: CSVEGYYSYNEQFF

abundance: -
v_gene: TRBV28
j_gene: TRBJ2-7
CDR3aa: CASRDRPYEQYF

abundance: -
v_gene: TRBV7-8
j_gene: TRBJ1-1
CDR3aa: CASSLDPDRGLNTEAFF

abundance: -
v_gene: TRBV27
j_gene: TRBJ2-7
CDR3aa: CASSFLRGGSEQYF

abundance: -
v_gene: TRBV7-9
j_gene: TRBJ2-1
CDR3aa: CASSLVPGTEYNEQFF

abundance: medium-sized
v_gene: TRBV27
j_gene: TRBJ1-2
CDR3aa: CASSSYSTPNYGYTF

abundance: -
v_gene: TRBV4-3
j_gene: TRBJ2-7
CDR3aa: CASSQDNSDSSYEQYF

abundance: -
v_gene: TRBV4-1
j_gene: TRBJ2-7
CDR3aa: CASSPNSYEQYF

abundance: -
v_gene: TRBV7-6
j_gene: TRBJ2-7
CDR3aa: CASSLDVQAGYEQYF

abundance: -
v_gene: TRBV5-1
j_gene: TRBJ1-1
CDR3aa: CASSLGAMNTEAFF

abundance: -
v_gene: TRBV7-2
j_gene: TRBJ2-5
CDR3aa: CASSLVLAGEETQYF

abundance: -
v_gene: TRBV10-3
j_gene: TRBJ2-1
CDR3aa: CAIRDPSGRASNEQFF

abundance: -
v_gene: TRBV28
j_gene: TRBJ2-6
CDR3aa: CASSFDVKRGVRSGANVLTF

abundance: -
v_gene: TRBV4-1
j_gene: TRBJ2-2
CDR3aa: CASSPLAEWTGELFF

abundance: -
v_gene: TRBV27
j_gene: TRBJ2-7
CDR3aa: CASSQTGLSYEQYF

abundance: -
v_gene: TRBV28
j_gene: TRBJ2-5
CDR3aa: CASSLNRVKYF

abundance: -
v_gene: TRBV6-4
j_gene: TRBJ2-7
CDR3aa: CASSEQASGIYEQYF

abundance: medium-sized
v_gene: TRBV18
j_gene: TRBJ2-1
CDR3aa: CASSPMREVPEQFF

abundance: medium-sized
v_gene: TRBV9
j_gene: TRBJ2-7
CDR3aa: CASSVGFGVNEQYF

abundance: -
v_gene: TRBV5-1
j_gene: TRBJ2-1
CDR3aa: CASSLEGRAYNEQFF

abundance: medium-sized
v_gene: TRBV2
j_gene: TRBJ1-4
CDR3aa: CASSETGRGEKLFF

abundance: -
v_gene: TRBV7-9
j_gene: TRBJ2-5
CDR3aa: CASSFGAGERGQETQYF

abundance: -
v_gene: TRBV3-1
j_gene: TRBJ1-6
CDR3aa: CASSQAGTLEIDSPLHF

abundance: -
v_gene: TRBV28
j_gene: TRBJ2-2
CDR3aa: CASSWRSHLIGTGELFF

abundance: -
v_gene: TRBV9
j_gene: TRBJ2-1
CDR3aa: CASSGSGGAVNEQFF

abundance: -
v_gene: TRBV7-6
j_gene: TRBJ2-7
CDR3aa: CASSLEGGRGYEQYF

abundance: -
v_gene: TRBV5-1
j_gene: TRBJ2-5
CDR3aa: CASSSQNQETQYF